This entry lists 27 T cell receptor beta chains sequenced from one sample in a study of T cell responses to AZD1222 COVID-19 vaccine. Here immunoSEQ multiplex PCR was the method, and the copy in TCRdb shows in-frame clones only, minus some. This repertoire shows some 42,000 clones, approximately 88% found once; its top ten account for about 18%. The sequenced sample was peripheral blood, obtained 28 days after the second AZD1222 dose. The receptors shown here come from an adult who received the AZD1222 COVID-19 vaccine.

The chain combines TRBV28 with TRBJ1-3; TRBD1 might be the D (5 bases). Trimming shortened V by 8 bases and J by 7 bases, and 12 bases separated the two germline ends. Germline V gives CDR1 MDHEN, CDR2 SYDVKM. The CDR3 runs 12 residues. In DNA, the CDR3 is TGTGCCAGCGGGGGAGGTAGGAACACCATATATTTT. Translated, it gives CASGGGRNTIYF.

The chain uses TRBV11-3 and TRBJ2-2, with D maybe TRBD1 (6 bases). Trimming removed 1 base at V and 6 bases at J, with 15 bases between. Germline loops: CDR1 SGHNT, CDR2 YENEEA. There are 16 residues in the CDR3. The CDR3 DNA reads as TGTGCCAGCAGCTTAGCAGGGCAGGGGTTGGCCGGGGAGCTGTTTTTT. Residues: CASSLAGQGLAGELFF.

V gene TRBV19 combines with J gene TRBJ2-7, with D maybe TRBD2 (6 bases). Per the germline V gene, CDR1 is LNHDA and CDR2 is SQIVND (reference sequence). This CDR3 spans 15 amino acids. The ends were cut back, 7 bases at V and 9 bases at J, with 25 bases in the middle. The CDR3 reads CASTTQGGLPTRQYF. CDR3 bases: TGTGCCAGTACCACCCAGGGAGGCCTACCTACGAGGCAGTACTTC. The entire variable domain, with the rest obtained from reference TRBV19 and TRBJ2-7, is as follows: DGGITQSPKYLFRKEGQNVTLSCEQNLNHDAMYWYRQDPGQGLRLIYYSQIVNDFQKGDIAEGYSVSREKKESFPLTVTSAQKNPTAFYLCASTTQGGLPTRQYFGPGTRLTVT.

The V call is TRBV25-1, the J call TRBJ1-4; D unresolved. CDR3 length: 15 residues. The germline V and J ends were trimmed by 2 bases and 1 base, with 8 bases remaining between them. Germline CDR1 and CDR2: MGHDK and SYGVNS. The CDR3 region has the DNA TGTGCCAGCAGTGAACGTGGTATAACTAATGAAAAACTGTTTTTT. Translated, it gives CASSERGITNEKLFF.

This chain connects TRBV19 to TRBJ1-2; TRBD1 agrees at 9 bases. This CDR3 contains 15 residues. Losses at the gene ends were 7 bases for V and 2 bases for J; bases not matched to a gene: 8. CDR1 is LNHDA, CDR2 SQIVND, per germline (reference sequence). CDR3 nucleotides: TGTGCCAGTATTTTGACAGGGGGTTCAAACTATGGCTACACCTTC. Its translation is CASILTGGSNYGYTF. Supplemented by reference TRBV19 and TRBJ1-2, the full variable domain reads DGGITQSPKYLFRKEGQNVTLSCEQNLNHDAMYWYRQDPGQGLRLIYYSQIVNDFQKGDIAEGYSVSREKKESFPLTVTSAQKNPTAFYLCASILTGGSNYGYTFGSGTRLTVV.

The V and J genes are TRBV19 and TRBJ2-5, with a weak D call TRBD1 (6 bases). In germline, CDR1 is LNHDA, CDR2 SQIVND (reference sequence). V was trimmed by 4 bases and J by 5 bases, leaving 17 bases between them. The CDR3 runs 15 residues. CDR3 loop: CASSTQGTSRETQYF. CDR3 in DNA: TGTGCCAGTAGTACTCAAGGGACATCGCGGGAGACCCAGTACTTC.

The chain is built from TRBV27 and TRBJ2-7; 15 bases are shared with TRBD2. The CDR3 is 15 amino acids. V was pared by 6 bases and J by 4 bases, with 4 bases of the junction left unmatched. Germline V gene sequence: CDR1 MNHEY, CDR2 SMNVEV (reference sequence). The CDR3 region has the DNA TGTGCCAGCAGGGGACTAGCGGGGGGCCGGTACGAGCAGTACTTC. Residues: CASRGLAGGRYEQYF.

The chain is built from TRBV30 and TRBJ1-1, with 7 bases matching TRBD1. Germline CDR1 reads GTSNPN; CDR2 reads SVGIG (reference sequence). The length of the CDR3 is 14 residues. The V gene end was trimmed by 3 bases and the J gene end by 0 bases; junction bases not matched to a gene: 4. The CDR3 protein is CAWSRGVMNTEAFF. DNA of the CDR3: TGTGCCTGGAGCAGGGGGGTCATGAACACTGAAGCTTTCTTT.

The CDR3 bases are TGTGCCAGCAGCGTAGTAACAGGGATGGAAACTGAAGCTTTCTTT. Protein sequence: CASSVVTGMETEAFF. The J gene is TRBJ1-1, the V gene TRBV9, with TRBD1 as a possible D gene (6 bases). V shed 0 bases and J shed 5 bases, with 14 bases lying between them. The CDR3 is 15 amino acids. In germline, CDR1 is SGDLS, CDR2 YYNGEE.

For the CDR3, the DNA is TGTGCCAGCAGTTTACAGGGGGCCGCGGAGCAGTACTTC. This gives the protein CASSLQGAAEQYF. The chain combines TRBV12-3 or TRBV12-4 with TRBJ2-7; 8 bases line up with TRBD1. V trimming: 2 bases; J trimming: 7 bases; junction bases outside the gene matches: 4. This CDR3 contains 13 residues.

This chain joins TRBV7-3 and TRBJ2-7; 9 nucleotides agree with TRBD2. V was pared by 5 bases and J by 2 bases, with 13 bases of the junction left unmatched. The CDR3 spans 17 residues. Germline CDR1 reads SGHTA; CDR2 reads FQGTGA. CDR3: CASSPSQVAGVTYEQYF. CDR3 nucleotide sequence: TGTGCCAGCAGCCCTTCACAGGTAGCGGGGGTAACCTACGAGCAGTACTTC.

The V and J genes are TRBV27 and TRBJ2-2, with a tentative D call TRBD1 (6 bases). Trimming pared 6 bases from V and 4 bases from J, leaving 18 bases between. Germline loops: CDR1 MNHEY, CDR2 SMNVEV (reference sequence). CDR3 length equals 16 residues. The CDR3 sequence is CASSAGQREGTGELFF. CDR3 DNA: TGTGCCAGCAGCGCCGGACAGCGCGAGGGCACCGGGGAGCTGTTTTTT.

V usage is TRBV7-8 and J usage is TRBJ2-3; the match to TRBD2 covers 10 bases. Germline trimming cut 6 bases from V and 7 bases from J; bases unmatched to any gene: 10. The germline V gene has CDR1 SGHVS and CDR2 FQNEAQ. The CDR3 extends over 15 amino acids. The CDR3 protein is CASRPSGGAGNTQYF. The DNA for the CDR3 is TGTGCCAGCAGACCCAGCGGGGGGGCCGGAAATACGCAGTATTTT.

Turning to this clone: Other DNA sequences of this sample code for an identical CDR3. V and J are TRBV9 and TRBJ2-2; D is unresolved. Trimming cost V 0 bases and J 5 bases, with 2 bases left between them. Germline V CDR1 and CDR2: SGDLS, YYNGEE. This CDR3 region has 12 residues. The chain's CDR3 is CASSVATGELFF. CDR3 sequence (DNA): TGTGCCAGCAGCGTAGCTACCGGGGAGCTGTTTTTT. Supplemented by reference TRBV9 and TRBJ2-2, the full variable domain reads DSGVTQTPKHLITATGQRVTLRCSPRSGDLSVYWYQQSLDQGLQFLIQYYNGEERAKGNILERFSAQQFPDLHSELNLSSLELGDSALYFCASSVATGELFFGEGSRLTVL.

This chain connects TRBV28 to TRBJ2-3; TRBD1 aligns across 8 bases. With 5 bases clipped from V and 6 bases from J, the junction kept 10 bases outside the gene matches. From germline, CDR1 is MDHEN and CDR2 SYDVKM. The CDR3 is 15 residues long. The CDR3 loop reads CASSLSQGARDTQYF. In DNA form, the CDR3 reads TGTGCCAGCAGTCTCTCGCAGGGGGCCAGGGATACGCAGTATTTT. Using reference TRBV28 and TRBJ2-3 for the parts outside the CDR3, the full variable domain is DVKVTQSSRYLVKRTGEKVFLECVQDMDHENMFWYRQDPGLGLRLIYFSYDVKMKEKGDIPEGYSVSREKKERFSLILESASTNQTSMYLCASSLSQGARDTQYFGPGTRLTVL.

V gene TRBV5-1 combines with J gene TRBJ2-2; tentative D call: TRBD2 (5 bases). V shed 4 bases and J shed 0 bases, with 19 bases lying between them. The germline gives CDR1 SGHRS, CDR2 YFSETQ. There are 18 residues in the CDR3. CDR3: CASSRRELSSPNTGELFF. CDR3 DNA sequence: TGCGCCAGCAGCCGAAGGGAGTTATCGAGTCCGAACACCGGGGAGCTGTTTTTT.

This chain uses TRBV9 with TRBJ2-3, with TRBD1 as a possible D gene (5 bases). The length of the CDR3 is 15 residues. CDR1 is SGDLS, CDR2 YYNGEE, per germline. Trimming took off 4 bases at V and 2 bases at J, with 14 bases between the two ends. DNA of the CDR3: TGTGCCAGCAGCCCCCAGGGCAGGCTCACAGATACGCAGTATTTT. This translates into CASSPQGRLTDTQYF.

The chain uses TRBV12-3 or TRBV12-4 and TRBJ1-6; a possible D gene is TRBD1 (5 bases). The V end was cut by 5 bases, the J end by 9 bases, with 11 bases between. The CDR3 consists of 13 residues. The DNA for the CDR3 is TGTGCCAGCAGTATCCTGGGACCTTCACCCCTCCACTTT. Translated, it gives CASSILGPSPLHF.

The CDR3 loop reads CASSLRRGASPLHF. In DNA, the CDR3 is TGTGCCAGCAGTTTAAGGAGGGGGGCTTCACCCCTCCACTTT. The J gene is TRBJ1-6, the V gene TRBV28; the D gene is possibly TRBD1 (6 bases). CDR1 is MDHEN and CDR2 is SYDVKM in the germline V gene. This CDR3 has 14 residues. V dropped 2 bases and J dropped 9 bases, with 11 bases sitting between them.

This chain connects TRBV20-1 to TRBJ1-1; the D is unclear. V was pared by 2 bases and J by 10 bases, with 11 bases between. CDR1 and CDR2 from the germline V gene are DFQATT and SNEGSKA (reference sequence). This CDR3 comprises 11 residues. The CDR3 DNA reads as TGCAGTGCTAGACGTCCGGGCGCAGCTTTCTTT. Its protein product is CSARRPGAAFF.

The rearrangement links TRBV5-1 to TRBJ2-3, with D uncertain. Germline CDR1 reads SGHRS; CDR2 reads YFSETQ. This CDR3 is 15 amino acids long. Trimming took off 5 bases at V and 1 base at J, with 14 bases between the two ends. Here the CDR3 reads CASRIVASGTDTQYF. Here the CDR3 DNA reads TGCGCCAGCAGAATTGTGGCTTCGGGCACAGATACGCAGTATTTT. The full variable domain, rest sourced from reference TRBV5-1 and TRBJ2-3, is KAGVTQTPRYLIKTRGQQVTLSCSPISGHRSVSWYQQTPGQGLQFLFEYFSETQRNKGNFPGRFSGRQFSNSRSEMNVSTLELGDSALYLCASRIVASGTDTQYFGPGTRLTVL.

V and J are TRBV6-5 and TRBJ1-2; perhaps TRBD1 as D (5 bases). Germline V gene data show CDR1 as MNHEY and CDR2 as SVGAGI. The CDR3 is 12 amino acids. Trimming took off 10 bases at V and 3 bases at J, with 12 bases between the two ends. CDR3 loop: CATIGTYYGYTF. CDR3 in DNA: TGTGCCACCATAGGGACCTACTATGGCTACACCTTC.

This chain uses TRBV7-9 with TRBJ2-5; perhaps TRBD1 as D (5 bases). This CDR3 region has 11 residues. The germline V gene encodes CDR1 SEHNR and CDR2 FQNEAQ (reference sequence). V lost 5 bases and J lost 5, with 6 bases in between. The CDR3 sequence is CASSTGETQYF. In DNA, the CDR3 is TGTGCCAGCAGCACAGGCGAGACCCAGTACTTC.

The chain joins TRBV27 to TRBJ2-7; D possibly corresponds to TRBD1 (6 bases). V shed 10 bases and J shed 5 bases, with 24 bases lying between them. The CDR3 spans 15 residues. Germline V gene data show CDR1 as MNHEY and CDR2 as SMNVEV (reference sequence). The CDR3 is CATSSKTGFTHEQYF. In nucleotides, the CDR3 is TGTGCCACCTCTAGTAAAACAGGGTTTACGCACGAGCAGTACTTC.

The chain uses TRBV19 and TRBJ2-1; D is perhaps TRBD1 (6 bases). Germline V CDR1 and CDR2: LNHDA, SQIVND (reference sequence). This CDR3 has 15 residues. The V end lost 10 bases, the J end lost 1 base, and 17 bases lay between the germline ends. The chain's CDR3 is CATKVDRQSYNEQFF. CDR3 nucleotide sequence: TGTGCCACTAAGGTGGACAGACAATCCTACAATGAGCAGTTCTTC.

The chain recombines TRBV10-2 with TRBJ1-1; TRBD1 aligns across 9 bases. The V gene's germline CDR1 is WSHSY and CDR2 SAAADI. V lost 0 bases to trimming and J lost 4 bases; unmatched junction nucleotides: 0. This CDR3 region has 14 residues. CDR3 region: CASSESTGGTEAFF. CDR3 DNA sequence: TGCGCCAGCAGTGAGTCGACAGGGGGCACTGAAGCTTTCTTT.

CDR3 DNA sequence: TGTGCCAGCTCACCGAGGGACGAGCAGTACTTC. Its translation: CASSPRDEQYF. J is TRBJ2-7 and V is TRBV18; possibly TRBD2 for D (5 bases). The germline gives CDR1 KGHSH, CDR2 LQKENI. The CDR3 runs to 11 residues. The V and J ends lost 3 bases and 5 bases respectively, with 5 bases between them.